Here is one T cell receptor (beta chain) with its context. The data derive from a study of T cell changes during pregnancy in multiple sclerosis. The repertoire was sequenced with immunoSEQ multiplex PCR; TCRdb's copy has only in-frame clones and lacks some. Of around 100,000 clones detected, about 93% appear once; the ten largest clones hold roughly 1.4%. Trimming removed 5 bases from V and 9 bases from J, with 14 bases in between. CDR1 and CDR2 from the germline V gene are SGHTA and FQGNSA. The CDR3 is 14 amino acids. The clonotype was recovered from a female donor with multiple sclerosis, enrolled in a pregnancy study. V is TRBV7-2 and J is TRBJ1-6; TRBD1 is a possible D gene (5 bases). The sequencing used peripheral blood, collected in the third trimester of pregnancy. For the CDR3, the DNA is TGTGCCAGCAGCGCCGCCGCCAGGGCTTCACCCCTCCACTTT. Residues: CASSAAARASPLHF.